Listed below are T cell receptor beta chains from one sample, sequenced in a study of blood T cell repertoires in COVID-19. Assay: immunoSEQ multiplex PCR; the TCRdb copy retains only in-frame clones and omits some. The profile shows more than 300,000 clones, around 83% of them singletons. Material for sequencing was PBMCs or T cells enriched from blood (not recorded which). Receptor source: a woman between 50 and 59 years old who had recovered from COVID-19. Each CDR3 is given with its conserved first and last residue. The D gene is left open where the match is weak.

v_gene: TRBV27
d_gene: TRBD2
j_gene: TRBJ2-1
CDR3nt: TGTGCCAGCAGTCTATCTATTGATAGCGGGGGGGGCAATGAGCAGTTCTTC
CDR3aa: CASSLSIDSGGGNEQFF

v_gene: TRBV6-5
d_gene: TRBD1
j_gene: TRBJ1-4
CDR3nt: TGTGCCAGCAGTTCGACAGGGATCCCCGGTGAAAAACTGTTTTTT
CDR3aa: CASSSTGIPGEKLFF

v_gene: TRBV7-8
d_gene: TRBD1
j_gene: TRBJ2-7
CDR3nt: TGTGCCAGCAGCTTAGCTTTTCCGGGACAGGGACCCTACGAGCAGTACTTC
CDR3aa: CASSLAFPGQGPYEQYF

v_gene: TRBV3-1/TRBV3-2
d_gene: TRBD1
j_gene: TRBJ2-7
CDR3nt: TGTGCCAGCAGCCAAACAGGGGGCTCCAACTACGAGCAGTACTTC
CDR3aa: CASSQTGGSNYEQYF

v_gene: TRBV24-1
d_gene: TRBD1
j_gene: TRBJ1-6
CDR3nt: TGTGCCACCAGTGAAAAACCGGGACAGGGTTATTCACCCCTCCACTTT
CDR3aa: CATSEKPGQGYSPLHF

v_gene: TRBV6-5
d_gene: NA
j_gene: TRBJ1-6
CDR3nt: TGTGCCAGCAGCCCCGGACAGATTAATTCACCCCTCCACTTT
CDR3aa: CASSPGQINSPLHF

v_gene: TRBV4-1
d_gene: NA
j_gene: TRBJ1-1
CDR3nt: TGCGCTGCGGCGGGGGGCACTGAAGCTTTCTTT
CDR3aa: CAAAGGTEAFF

v_gene: TRBV6-2/TRBV6-3
d_gene: TRBD2
j_gene: TRBJ2-3
CDR3nt: TGTGCCAGCAGTTTTACAAGTATGGGACTAAGGAAAAACACAGATACGCAGTATTTT
CDR3aa: CASSFTSMGLRKNTDTQYF

v_gene: TRBV19
d_gene: NA
j_gene: TRBJ1-2
CDR3nt: TGTGCCCTCCGAGAGCGGGAAGGCTACACCTTC
CDR3aa: CALREREGYTF

v_gene: TRBV6-5
d_gene: NA
j_gene: TRBJ1-1
CDR3nt: TGTGCCAGCACCCCGGGTTTTTCGAACACTGAAGCTTTCTTT
CDR3aa: CASTPGFSNTEAFF

v_gene: TRBV3-1/TRBV3-2
d_gene: TRBD1
j_gene: TRBJ1-4
CDR3nt: TGTGCCAGCAGCCAGGGACAGGGCAGTGAAAAACTGTTTTTT
CDR3aa: CASSQGQGSEKLFF